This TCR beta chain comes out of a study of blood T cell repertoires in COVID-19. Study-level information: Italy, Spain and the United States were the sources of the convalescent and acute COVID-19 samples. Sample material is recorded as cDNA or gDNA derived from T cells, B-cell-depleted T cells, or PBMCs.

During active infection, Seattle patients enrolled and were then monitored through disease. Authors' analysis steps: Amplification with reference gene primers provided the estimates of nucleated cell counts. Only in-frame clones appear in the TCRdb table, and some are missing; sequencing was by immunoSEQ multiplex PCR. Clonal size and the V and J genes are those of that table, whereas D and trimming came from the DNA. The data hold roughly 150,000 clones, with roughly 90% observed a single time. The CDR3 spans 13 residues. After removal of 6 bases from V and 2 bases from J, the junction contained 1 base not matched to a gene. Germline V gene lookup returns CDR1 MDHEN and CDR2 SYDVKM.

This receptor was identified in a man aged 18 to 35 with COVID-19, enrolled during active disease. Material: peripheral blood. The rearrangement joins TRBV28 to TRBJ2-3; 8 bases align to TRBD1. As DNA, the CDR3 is TGTGCCAGCAGGGACAGGGTCACAGATACGCAGTATTTT. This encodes CASRDRVTDTQYF.